The sample holds a few counts of the clone carrying this TCR beta chain. The sample is drawn from a study of identical twins. Unique molecular identifiers were present on cDNA, and template switching added a universal primer site. TCRdb passed the 5' RACE reads through MiXCR, listing each CDR3 protein once. The sample lists some 300,000 distinct CDR3 sequences; 12% were seen once. These data were also reused for a study on yellow fever vaccine responses in identical twins.

The source of this sequence is a woman younger than 35 in good health. What was sequenced was CD8+ T cells sorted from blood.

The CDR3 loop reads CSVDLGYYEQYF. The CDR3 bases are TGCAGCGTTGACCTGGGCTACTACGAGCAGTACTTC. The J gene is TRBJ2-7, the V gene TRBV29-1; D unresolved. Germline CDR1 and CDR2: SQVTM and ANQGSEA. V lost 3 bases and J lost 3, with 9 bases in between. CDR3 length: 12 amino acids.